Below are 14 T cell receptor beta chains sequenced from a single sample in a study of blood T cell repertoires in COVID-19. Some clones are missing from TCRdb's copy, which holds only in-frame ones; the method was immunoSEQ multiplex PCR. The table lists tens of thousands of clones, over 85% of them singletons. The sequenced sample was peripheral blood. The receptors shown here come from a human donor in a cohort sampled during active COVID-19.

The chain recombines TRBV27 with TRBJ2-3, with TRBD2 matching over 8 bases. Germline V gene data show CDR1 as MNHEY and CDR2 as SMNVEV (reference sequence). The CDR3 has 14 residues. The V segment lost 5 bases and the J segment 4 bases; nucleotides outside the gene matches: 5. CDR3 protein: CASSRGGAADTQYF. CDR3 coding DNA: TGTGCCAGCAGTCGGGGGGGCGCCGCAGATACGCAGTATTTT.

The CDR3 reads CASSSLAGGSGEQYF. As DNA, the CDR3 is TGTGCCAGCAGTTCCCTTGCGGGAGGGTCCGGCGAGCAGTACTTC. The V gene is TRBV6-2 or TRBV6-3, the J gene TRBJ2-7, with 9 bases fitting TRBD2. CDR1 is MNHEY and CDR2 is SVGEGT in the germline V gene. CDR3 length: 15 amino acids. V trimming: 4 bases; J trimming: 6 bases; junction bases outside the gene matches: 10.

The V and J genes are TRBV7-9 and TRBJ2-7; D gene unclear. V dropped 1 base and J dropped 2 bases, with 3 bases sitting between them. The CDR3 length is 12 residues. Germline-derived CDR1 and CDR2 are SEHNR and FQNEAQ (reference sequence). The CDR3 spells CASSLVAYEQYF. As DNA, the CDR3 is TGTGCCAGCAGCTTAGTAGCCTACGAGCAGTACTTC.

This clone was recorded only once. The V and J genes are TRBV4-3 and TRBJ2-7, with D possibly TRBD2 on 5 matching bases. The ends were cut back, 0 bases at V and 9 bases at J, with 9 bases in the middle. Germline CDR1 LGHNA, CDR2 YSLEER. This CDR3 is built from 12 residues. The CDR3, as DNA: TGCGCCAGCAGCCAAGATGGTGAGGGGCAGTACTTC. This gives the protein CASSQDGEGQYF.

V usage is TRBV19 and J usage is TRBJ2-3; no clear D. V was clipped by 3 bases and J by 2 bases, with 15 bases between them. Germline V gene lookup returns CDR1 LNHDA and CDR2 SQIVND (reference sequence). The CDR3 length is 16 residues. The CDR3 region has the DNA TGTGCCAGTAGTATTAACCGGCTAGAGGTCACAGATACGCAGTATTTT. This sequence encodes CASSINRLEVTDTQYF.

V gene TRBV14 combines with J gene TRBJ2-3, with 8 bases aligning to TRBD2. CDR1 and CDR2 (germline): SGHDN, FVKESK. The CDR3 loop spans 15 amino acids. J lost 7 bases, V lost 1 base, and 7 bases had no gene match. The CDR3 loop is CASSQVGRLANTQYF. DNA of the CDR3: TGTGCCAGCAGCCAAGTGGGAAGACTAGCGAATACGCAGTATTTT.

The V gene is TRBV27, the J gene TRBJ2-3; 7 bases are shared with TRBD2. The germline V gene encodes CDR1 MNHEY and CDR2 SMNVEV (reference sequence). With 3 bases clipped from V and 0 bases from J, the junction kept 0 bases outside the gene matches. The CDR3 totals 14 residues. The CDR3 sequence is CASSFSGSTDTQYF. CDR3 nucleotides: TGTGCCAGCAGTTTTAGCGGGAGCACAGATACGCAGTATTTT.

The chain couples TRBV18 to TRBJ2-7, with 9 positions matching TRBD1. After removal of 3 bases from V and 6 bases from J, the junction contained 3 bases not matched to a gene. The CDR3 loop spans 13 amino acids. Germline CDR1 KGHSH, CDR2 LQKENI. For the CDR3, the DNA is TGTGCCAGCTCACCGGGACAGGGAGGCGAGCAGTACTTC. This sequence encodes CASSPGQGGEQYF.

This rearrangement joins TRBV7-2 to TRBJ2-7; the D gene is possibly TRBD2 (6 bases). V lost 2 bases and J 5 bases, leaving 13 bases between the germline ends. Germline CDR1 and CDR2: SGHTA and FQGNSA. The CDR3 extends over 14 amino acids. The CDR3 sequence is CASSLREARNEQYF. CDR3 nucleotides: TGTGCCAGCAGCTTAAGGGAGGCCCGGAACGAGCAGTACTTC.

The CDR3 DNA reads TGTGCCAGCAGCTTTCGGGACTGGCGGGATGAGCAGTACTTC. Translation: CASSFRDWRDEQYF. The chain carries TRBV3-1 (or the pseudogene TRBV3-2) and TRBJ2-7; weak D call: TRBD2 (6 bases). Germline lookup yields CDR1 LGHDT and CDR2 YNNKEL (reference sequence). V was shortened by 5 bases and J by 7 bases, with 18 bases between the two germline ends. The CDR3 contains 14 residues.

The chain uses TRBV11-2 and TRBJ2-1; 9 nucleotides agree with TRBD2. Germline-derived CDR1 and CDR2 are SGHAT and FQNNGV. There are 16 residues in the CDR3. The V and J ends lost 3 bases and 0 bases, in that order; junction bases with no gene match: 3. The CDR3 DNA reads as TGTGCCAGCAGCTTGGATAGCGGGGGCTCCTACAATGAGCAGTTCTTC. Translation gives CASSLDSGGSYNEQFF.

The CDR3 is CASSPQARVYEQYF. The CDR3 DNA follows: TGTGCCAGCTCACCACAGGCCAGGGTATACGAGCAGTACTTC. The V call is TRBV18, the J call TRBJ2-7, with D possibly TRBD1 on 5 matching bases. The CDR3 spans 14 residues. The V gene's germline CDR1 is KGHSH and CDR2 LQKENI. The V end lost 1 base, the J end lost 4 bases, and 11 bases lay between the germline ends.

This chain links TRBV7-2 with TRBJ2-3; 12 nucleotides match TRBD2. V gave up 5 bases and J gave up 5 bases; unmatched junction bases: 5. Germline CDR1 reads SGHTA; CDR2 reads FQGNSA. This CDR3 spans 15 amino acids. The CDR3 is CASSRPGLAGDTQYF. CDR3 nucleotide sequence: TGTGCCAGCAGCAGACCGGGACTAGCGGGAGATACGCAGTATTTT.

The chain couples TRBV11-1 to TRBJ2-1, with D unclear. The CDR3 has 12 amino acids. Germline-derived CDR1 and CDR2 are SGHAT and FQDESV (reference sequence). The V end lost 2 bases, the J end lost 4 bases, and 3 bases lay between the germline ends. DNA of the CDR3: TGTGCCAGCAGCTTATATTACAATGAGCAGTTCTTC. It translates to CASSLYYNEQFF.